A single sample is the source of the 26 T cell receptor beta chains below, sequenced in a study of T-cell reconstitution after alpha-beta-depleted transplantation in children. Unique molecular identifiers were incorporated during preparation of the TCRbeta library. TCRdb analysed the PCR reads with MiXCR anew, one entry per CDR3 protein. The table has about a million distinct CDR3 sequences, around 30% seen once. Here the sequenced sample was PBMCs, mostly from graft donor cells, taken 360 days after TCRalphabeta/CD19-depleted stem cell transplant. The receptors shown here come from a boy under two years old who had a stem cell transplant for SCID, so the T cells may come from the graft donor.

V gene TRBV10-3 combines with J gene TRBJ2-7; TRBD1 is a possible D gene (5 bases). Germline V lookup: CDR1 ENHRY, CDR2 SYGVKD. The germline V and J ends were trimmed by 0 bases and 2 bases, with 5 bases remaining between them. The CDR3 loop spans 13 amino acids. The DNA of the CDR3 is TGTGCCATCAGTGAGTCACAGGCCTACGAGCAGTACTTC. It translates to CAISESQAYEQYF.

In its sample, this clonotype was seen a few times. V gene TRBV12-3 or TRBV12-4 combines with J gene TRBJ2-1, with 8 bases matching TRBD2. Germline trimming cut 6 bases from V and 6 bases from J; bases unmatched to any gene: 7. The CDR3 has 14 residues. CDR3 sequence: CASSLTSASNEQFF. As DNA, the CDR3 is TGTGCCAGCAGCCTGACTAGCGCGAGCAATGAGCAGTTCTTC.

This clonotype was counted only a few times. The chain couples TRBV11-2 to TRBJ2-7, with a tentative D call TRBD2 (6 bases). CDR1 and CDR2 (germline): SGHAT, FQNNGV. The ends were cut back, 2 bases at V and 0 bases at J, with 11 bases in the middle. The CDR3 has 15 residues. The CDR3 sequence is CASSLRDSSSYEQYF. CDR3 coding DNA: TGTGCCAGCAGCTTACGGGACTCGAGCTCCTACGAGCAGTACTTC.

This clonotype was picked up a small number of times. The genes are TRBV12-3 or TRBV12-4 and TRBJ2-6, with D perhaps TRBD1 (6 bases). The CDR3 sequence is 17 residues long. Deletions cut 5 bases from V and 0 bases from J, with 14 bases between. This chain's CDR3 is CASSPQGTISGANVLTF. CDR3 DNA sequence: TGTGCCAGCAGTCCACAGGGTACGATCTCTGGGGCCAACGTCCTGACTTTC.

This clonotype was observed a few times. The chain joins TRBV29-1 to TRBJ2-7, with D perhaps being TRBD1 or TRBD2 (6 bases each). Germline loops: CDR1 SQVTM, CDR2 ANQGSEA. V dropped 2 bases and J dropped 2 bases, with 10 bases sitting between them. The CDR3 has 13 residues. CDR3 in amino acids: CSVETGAPYEQYF. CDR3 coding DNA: TGCAGCGTTGAAACGGGGGCTCCCTACGAGCAGTACTTC.

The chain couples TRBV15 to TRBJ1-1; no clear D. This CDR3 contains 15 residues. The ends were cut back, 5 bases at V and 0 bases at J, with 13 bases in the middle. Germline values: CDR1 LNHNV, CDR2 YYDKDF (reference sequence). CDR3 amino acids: CATSVRWQLNTEAFF. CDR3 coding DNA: TGTGCCACCAGCGTCCGGTGGCAGCTGAACACTGAAGCTTTCTTT.

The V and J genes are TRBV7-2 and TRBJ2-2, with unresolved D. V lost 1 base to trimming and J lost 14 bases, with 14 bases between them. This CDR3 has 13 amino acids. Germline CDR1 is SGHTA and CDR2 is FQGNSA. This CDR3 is CASSLGSGPRLFF. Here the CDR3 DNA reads TGTGCCAGCAGCTTAGGCTCGGGCCCCCGACTGTTTTTT.

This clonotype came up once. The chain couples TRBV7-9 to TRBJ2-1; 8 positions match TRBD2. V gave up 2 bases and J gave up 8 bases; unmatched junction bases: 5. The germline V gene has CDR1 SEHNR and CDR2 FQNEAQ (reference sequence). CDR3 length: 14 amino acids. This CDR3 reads CASSLRGGNDEQFF. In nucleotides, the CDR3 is TGTGCCAGCAGCTTACGGGGGGGTAACGATGAGCAGTTCTTC.

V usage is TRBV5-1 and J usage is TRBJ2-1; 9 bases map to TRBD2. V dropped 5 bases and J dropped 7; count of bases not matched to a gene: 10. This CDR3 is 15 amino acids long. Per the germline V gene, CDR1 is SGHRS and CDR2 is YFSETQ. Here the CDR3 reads CASSPRRGGSNEQFF. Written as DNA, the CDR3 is TGCGCCAGCAGTCCCCGGCGGGGGGGCTCGAATGAGCAGTTCTTC.

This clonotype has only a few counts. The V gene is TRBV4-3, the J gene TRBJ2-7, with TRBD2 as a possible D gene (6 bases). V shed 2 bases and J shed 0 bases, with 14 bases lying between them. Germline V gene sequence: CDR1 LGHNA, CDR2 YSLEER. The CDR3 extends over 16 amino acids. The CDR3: CASSQRLEGTSYEQYF. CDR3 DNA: TGCGCCAGCAGCCAAAGGTTGGAGGGGACCTCCTACGAGCAGTACTTC.

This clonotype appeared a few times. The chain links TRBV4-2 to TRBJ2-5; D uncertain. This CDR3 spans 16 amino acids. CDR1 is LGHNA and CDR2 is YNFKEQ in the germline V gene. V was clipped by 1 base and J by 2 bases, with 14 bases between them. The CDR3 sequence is CASSQGEKREQETQYF. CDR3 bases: TGTGCCAGCAGCCAAGGCGAAAAAAGGGAACAAGAGACCCAGTACTTC.

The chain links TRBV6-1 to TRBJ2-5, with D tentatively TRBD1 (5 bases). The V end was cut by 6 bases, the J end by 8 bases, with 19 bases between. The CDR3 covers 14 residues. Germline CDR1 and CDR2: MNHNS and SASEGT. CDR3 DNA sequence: TGTGCCAGCAGCTTGGACAATCTCGGTGTAACCCAGTACTTC. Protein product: CASSLDNLGVTQYF.

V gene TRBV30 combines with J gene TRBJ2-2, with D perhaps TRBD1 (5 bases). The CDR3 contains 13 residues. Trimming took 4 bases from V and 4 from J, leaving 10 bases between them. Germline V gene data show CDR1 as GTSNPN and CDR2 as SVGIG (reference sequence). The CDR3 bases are TGTGCCTGGAAGGGGCAGGTCACCGGGGAGCTGTTTTTT. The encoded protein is CAWKGQVTGELFF. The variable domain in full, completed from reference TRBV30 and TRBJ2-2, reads SQTIHQWPATLVQPVGSPLSLECTVEGTSNPNLYWYRQAAGRGLQLLFYSVGIGQISSEVPQNLSASRPQDRQFILSSKKLLLSDSGFYLCAWKGQVTGELFFGEGSRLTVL.

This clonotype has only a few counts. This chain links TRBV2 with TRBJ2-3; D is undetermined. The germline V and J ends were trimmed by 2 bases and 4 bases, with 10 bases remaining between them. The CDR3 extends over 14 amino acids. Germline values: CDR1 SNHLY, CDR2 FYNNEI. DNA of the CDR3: TGTGCCAGCAGTGAAAGTGGGTTTCCAGATACGCAGTATTTT. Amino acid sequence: CASSESGFPDTQYF.

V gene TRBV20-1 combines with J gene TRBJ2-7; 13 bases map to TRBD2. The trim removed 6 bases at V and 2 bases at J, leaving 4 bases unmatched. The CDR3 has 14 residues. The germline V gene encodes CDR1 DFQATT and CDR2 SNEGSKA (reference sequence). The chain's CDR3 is CSAGGTSGTYEQYF. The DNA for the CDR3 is TGCAGTGCAGGGGGGACTAGCGGGACCTACGAGCAGTACTTC.

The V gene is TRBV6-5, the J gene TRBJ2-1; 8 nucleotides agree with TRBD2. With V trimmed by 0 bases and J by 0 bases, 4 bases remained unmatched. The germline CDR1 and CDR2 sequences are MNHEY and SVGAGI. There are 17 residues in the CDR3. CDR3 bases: TGTGCCAGCAGTTACTCATCGGGAGGGAGCTCCTACAATGAGCAGTTCTTC. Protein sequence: CASSYSSGGSSYNEQFF.

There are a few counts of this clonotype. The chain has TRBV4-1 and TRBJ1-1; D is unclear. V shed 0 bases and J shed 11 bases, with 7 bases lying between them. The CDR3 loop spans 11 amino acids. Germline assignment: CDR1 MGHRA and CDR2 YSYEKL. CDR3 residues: CASSQEGRAFF. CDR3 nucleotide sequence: TGCGCCAGCAGCCAAGAAGGAAGGGCTTTCTTT.

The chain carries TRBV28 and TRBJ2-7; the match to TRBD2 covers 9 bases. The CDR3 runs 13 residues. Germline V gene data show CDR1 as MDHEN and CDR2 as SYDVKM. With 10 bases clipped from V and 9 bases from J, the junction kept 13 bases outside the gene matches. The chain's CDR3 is CAMSPGLAYWQYF. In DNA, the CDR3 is TGTGCCATGAGCCCGGGACTAGCCTACTGGCAGTACTTC.

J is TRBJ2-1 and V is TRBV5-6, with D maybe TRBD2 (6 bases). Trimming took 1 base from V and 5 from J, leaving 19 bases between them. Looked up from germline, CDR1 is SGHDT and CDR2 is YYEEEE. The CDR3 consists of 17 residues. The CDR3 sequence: CASSLILLDYPNNEQFF. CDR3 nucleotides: TGTGCCAGCAGCTTGATCTTACTGGACTATCCCAACAATGAGCAGTTCTTC. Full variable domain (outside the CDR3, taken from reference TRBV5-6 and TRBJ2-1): DAGVTQSPTHLIKTRGQQVTLRCSPKSGHDTVSWYQQALGQGPQFIFQYYEEEERQRGNFPDRFSGHQFPNYSSELNVNALLLGDSALYLCASSLILLDYPNNEQFFGPGTRLTVL.

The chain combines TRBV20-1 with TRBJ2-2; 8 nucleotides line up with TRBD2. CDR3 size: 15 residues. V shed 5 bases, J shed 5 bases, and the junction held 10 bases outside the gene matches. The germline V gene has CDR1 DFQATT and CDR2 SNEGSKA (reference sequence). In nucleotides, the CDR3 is TGCAGTGCTCCGCCGGGACTAGGACTTACCGGGGAGCTGTTTTTT. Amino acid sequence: CSAPPGLGLTGELFF.

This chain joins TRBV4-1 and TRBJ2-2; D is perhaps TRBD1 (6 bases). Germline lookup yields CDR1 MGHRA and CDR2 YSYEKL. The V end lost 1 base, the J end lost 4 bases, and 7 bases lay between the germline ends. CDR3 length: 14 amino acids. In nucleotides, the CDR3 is TGCGCCAGCAGCCAAGGACAGGCCACCGGGGAGCTGTTTTTT. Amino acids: CASSQGQATGELFF.

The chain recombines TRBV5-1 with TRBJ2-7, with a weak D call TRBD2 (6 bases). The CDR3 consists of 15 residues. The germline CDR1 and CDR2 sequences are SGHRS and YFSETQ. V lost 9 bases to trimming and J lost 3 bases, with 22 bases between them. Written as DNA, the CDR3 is TGCGCCAACTTTTCTCTGGGACTTTTAGACTACGAGCAGTACTTC. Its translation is CANFSLGLLDYEQYF.

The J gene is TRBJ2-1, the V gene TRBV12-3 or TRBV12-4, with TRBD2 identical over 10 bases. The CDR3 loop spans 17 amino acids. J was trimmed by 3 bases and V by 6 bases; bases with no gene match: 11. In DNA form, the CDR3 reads TGTGCCAGCAGCCCCAACCCGGGACTAGCGAACTACAATGAGCAGTTCTTC. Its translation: CASSPNPGLANYNEQFF.

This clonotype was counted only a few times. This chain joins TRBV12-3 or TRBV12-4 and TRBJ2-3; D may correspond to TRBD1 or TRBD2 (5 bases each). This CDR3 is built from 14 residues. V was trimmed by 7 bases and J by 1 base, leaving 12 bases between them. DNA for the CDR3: TGTGCCAGCACTGGGGGAGTCGGCACAGATACGCAGTATTTT. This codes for CASTGGVGTDTQYF.

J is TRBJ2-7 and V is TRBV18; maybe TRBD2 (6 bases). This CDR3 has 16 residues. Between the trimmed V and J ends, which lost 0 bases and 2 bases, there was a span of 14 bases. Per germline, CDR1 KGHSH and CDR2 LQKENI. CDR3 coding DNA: TGTGCCAGCTCACCACCTTACTCGACTAGGCCCTACGAGCAGTACTTC. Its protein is CASSPPYSTRPYEQYF.

The CDR3 protein is CASSLLTGGGGTEAFF. CDR3 in DNA: TGCGCCAGCAGCTTGCTCACAGGGGGCGGTGGCACTGAAGCTTTCTTT. The V call is TRBV5-1, the J call TRBJ1-1, with TRBD1 matching over 9 bases. The CDR3 sequence is 16 residues long. V was clipped by 1 base and J by 4 bases; unmatched bases: 8. CDR1 SGHRS and CDR2 YFSETQ come from the germline V gene. Looking up the rest from reference TRBV5-1 and TRBJ1-1 gives the full variable domain: KAGVTQTPRYLIKTRGQQVTLSCSPISGHRSVSWYQQTPGQGLQFLFEYFSETQRNKGNFPGRFSGRQFSNSRSEMNVSTLELGDSALYLCASSLLTGGGGTEAFFGQGTRLTVV.